In its sample, the clone carrying this T cell receptor (beta chain) was seen a few times. The target antigen is unknown. This entry is derived from a study of post-analysis software for immune sequencing data. Study summary: The patients showed relapsing-remitting, secondary progressive and progressive-relapsing multiple sclerosis courses.

General study points: Controls significantly exceeded multiple sclerosis patients in normalized Chao1 diversity. There were about 5 TRBV segments more frequent in patients than controls, and TRBV5-6, TRBV5-1 and TRBV20-1 were among them. F measure clustering grouped samples strongly by preparation batch.

Each TCR beta cDNA library carried unique molecular identifiers. T cells numbering about 0.95 to 10 million gave rise to 400,000 to 550,000 cDNA molecules. TCRdb re-called the PCR reads through MiXCR, storing one row per CDR3 protein. The sample includes roughly 540,000 distinct CDR3 sequences, around 36% of them seen just once. This CDR3 has 14 residues. Germline V gene lookup returns CDR1 LGHDT and CDR2 YNNKEL (reference sequence). Losses at the gene ends were 3 bases for V and 10 bases for J; bases not matched to a gene: 6. The source material was blood. V and J are TRBV3-1 and TRBJ2-1; 10 bases are a match to TRBD1. This receptor was taken from a girl aged 2-17 years with multiple sclerosis. As DNA, the CDR3 is TGTGCCAGCAGCCACGGGGACAGGGGCGGAGAGCAGTTCTTC. Protein product: CASSHGDRGGEQFF.